This is a list of T cell receptor beta chains from one sample in a study of identical twins. One entry per CDR3 protein, called by TCRdb with MiXCR from the 5' RACE reads. The top ten clones hold 7.2% of a sample with some 300,000 distinct CDR3 sequences, 9% to 15% of them seen once. The same sample was also studied in work on yellow fever vaccine responses in identical twins.

Sequencing was done on a sample of CD8+ T cells sorted from blood. The source is a woman between 18 and 29 years old in good health. Both conserved end residues are part of each CDR3. A D gene is named only where the DNA matches it firmly. Some rows mark clone size as missing; the rest say once, few, many or name a class of expanded clone.

J: TRBJ2-2
V: TRBV6-1
size: few
D: NA
CDR3: CASSTGGFSGELFF
DNA: TGTGCCAGCAGTACGGGTGGCTTCTCCGGGGAGCTGTTTTTT

J: TRBJ1-2
V: TRBV19
size: NA
D: NA
CDR3: CASSPYMGMRYGYTF
DNA: TGTGCCAGTAGTCCTTACATGGGAATGAGGTATGGCTACACCTTC

J: TRBJ2-3
V: TRBV24-1
size: few
D: TRBD2
CDR3: CATSDSSVQWREGRFDTDTQYF
DNA: TGTGCCACCAGTGATTCCTCGGTCCAGTGGCGGGAGGGCCGTTTCGACACAGATACGCAGTATTTT

J: TRBJ2-3
V: TRBV9
size: many
D: NA
CDR3: CASAPQATDTQYF
DNA: TGTGCCAGCGCTCCCCAGGCCACAGATACGCAGTATTTT

J: TRBJ2-3
V: TRBV28
size: many
D: NA
CDR3: CASSLGVRSTDTQYF
DNA: TGTGCCAGCAGCCTGGGGGTTAGGAGCACAGATACGCAGTATTTT

J: TRBJ2-3
V: TRBV5-1
size: NA
D: TRBD1
CDR3: CASRARGLYSTDTQYF
DNA: TGCGCCAGCAGGGCCAGGGGGCTATATAGCACAGATACGCAGTATTTT

J: TRBJ2-7
V: TRBV20-1
size: few
D: NA
CDR3: CSASTGTRSYEQYF
DNA: TGCAGTGCTAGTACCGGGACAAGGAGCTACGAGCAGTACTTC

J: TRBJ2-7
V: TRBV7-8
size: few
D: NA
CDR3: CASSFGTIAYEQYF
DNA: TGTGCCAGCAGCTTCGGGACAATCGCCTACGAGCAGTACTTC

J: TRBJ2-3
V: TRBV5-1
size: many
D: NA
CDR3: CASSLSTAISTDTQYF
DNA: TGCGCCAGCAGCTTGTCGACGGCTATCTCCACAGATACGCAGTATTTT

J: TRBJ2-7
V: TRBV20-1
size: NA
D: NA
CDR3: CSASGSFGGHAYEQYF
DNA: TGCAGTGCTAGCGGGTCCTTCGGGGGACATGCCTACGAGCAGTACTTC

J: TRBJ1-1
V: TRBV7-8
size: few
D: NA
CDR3: CASSPYWGDYTEAFF
DNA: TGTGCCAGCAGTCCATATTGGGGGGACTACACTGAAGCTTTCTTT

J: TRBJ1-4
V: TRBV27
size: NA
D: NA
CDR3: CASSSTNEKLFF
DNA: TGTGCCAGCAGCTCAACTAATGAAAAACTGTTTTTT

J: TRBJ2-7
V: TRBV5-1
size: many
D: TRBD1
CDR3: CASSWGQGAYEQYF
DNA: TGCGCCAGCAGCTGGGGACAGGGGGCGTACGAGCAGTACTTC

J: TRBJ2-4
V: TRBV27
size: NA
D: NA
CDR3: CASSHPGDIQYF
DNA: TGTGCCAGCAGCCACCCGGGGGACATTCAGTACTTC

J: TRBJ1-2
V: TRBV5-6
size: few
D: NA
CDR3: CASSLGDLRRNYGYTF
DNA: TGTGCCAGCAGCTTGGGGGACCTTAGACGGAACTATGGCTACACCTTC

J: TRBJ2-1
V: TRBV20-1
size: NA
D: TRBD2
CDR3: CSAKRLAGARRQFF
DNA: TGCAGTGCTAAAAGACTAGCGGGGGCACGCAGGCAGTTCTTC

J: TRBJ1-2
V: TRBV6-4
size: NA
D: NA
CDR3: CASSDRAGASYGYTF
DNA: TGTGCCAGCAGTGATAGGGCAGGCGCCTCCTATGGCTACACCTTC

J: TRBJ1-1
V: TRBV10-3
size: few
D: NA
CDR3: CAISEEGDTEAFF
DNA: TGTGCCATCAGTGAGGAGGGGGACACTGAAGCTTTCTTT

J: TRBJ2-1
V: TRBV11-2
size: NA
D: NA
CDR3: CASSLDPSYNEQFF
DNA: TGTGCCAGCAGCTTAGATCCATCCTACAATGAGCAGTTCTTC

J: TRBJ2-2
V: TRBV7-6
size: many
D: TRBD1
CDR3: CASSFTRAGQAHTGELFF
DNA: TGTGCCAGCAGCTTCACCCGGGCGGGACAGGCCCACACCGGGGAGCTGTTTTTT

J: TRBJ1-2
V: TRBV25-1
size: many
D: NA
CDR3: CASSDSLNYGYTF
DNA: TGTGCCAGCAGTGATTCTCTTAACTATGGCTACACCTTC

J: TRBJ2-6
V: TRBV14
size: few
D: NA
CDR3: CASSQDRSGANVLTF
DNA: TGTGCCAGCAGCCAAGACCGTTCTGGGGCCAACGTCCTGACTTTC

J: TRBJ2-3
V: TRBV2
size: few
D: TRBD2
CDR3: CASSEGSGRAQDTQYF
DNA: TGTGCCAGCAGTGAGGGAAGCGGGAGGGCCCAAGATACGCAGTATTTT

J: TRBJ2-3
V: TRBV11-3
size: NA
D: TRBD2
CDR3: CASSTKTGGGTDTQYF
DNA: TGTGCCAGCAGCACAAAGACGGGGGGAGGGACAGATACGCAGTATTTT

J: TRBJ2-1
V: TRBV21-1
size: NA
D: NA
CDR3: CASSMDTYNEQFF
DNA: TGTGCCAGCAGCATGGACACCTACAATGAGCAGTTCTTC

J: TRBJ2-3
V: TRBV15
size: NA
D: TRBD2
CDR3: CATSSRTGLAAQYF
DNA: TGTGCCACCAGCAGTCGCACGGGACTAGCGGCGCAGTATTTT

J: TRBJ2-1
V: TRBV12-3/TRBV12-4
size: NA
D: NA
CDR3: CASSFPGEDLARYNEQFF
DNA: TGTGCCAGCAGTTTTCCAGGGGAAGATTTGGCGCGCTACAATGAGCAGTTCTTC

J: TRBJ2-6
V: TRBV11-2
size: few
D: TRBD2
CDR3: CASSFFTGRVAGVGGANVLTF
DNA: TGTGCCAGCAGCTTCTTTACTGGCCGAGTAGCGGGAGTTGGTGGGGCCAACGTCCTGACTTTC

J: TRBJ2-1
V: TRBV2
size: few
D: NA
CDR3: CASSVSFEQFF
DNA: TGTGCCAGCAGTGTTAGCTTTGAGCAGTTCTTC

J: TRBJ2-1
V: TRBV28
size: NA
D: NA
CDR3: CASSHLDSYNEQFF
DNA: TGTGCCAGCAGTCACCTGGACAGTTACAATGAGCAGTTCTTC

J: TRBJ2-3
V: TRBV28
size: NA
D: NA
CDR3: CASSLEKHTDTQYF
DNA: TGTGCCAGCAGTTTGGAGAAACACACAGATACGCAGTATTTT

J: TRBJ1-1
V: TRBV9
size: few
D: NA
CDR3: CASSVGGPGNEAFF
DNA: TGTGCCAGCAGCGTAGGGGGACCCGGGAATGAAGCTTTCTTT

J: TRBJ2-5
V: TRBV15
size: few
D: NA
CDR3: CATSRDYGRGQETQYF
DNA: TGTGCCACCAGCAGAGATTATGGGCGGGGACAAGAGACCCAGTACTTC

J: TRBJ2-3
V: TRBV3-1
size: few
D: TRBD2
CDR3: CASSQGVGLAGDTQYF
DNA: TGTGCCAGCAGCCAAGGGGTTGGACTAGCGGGAGATACGCAGTATTTT

J: TRBJ2-2
V: TRBV11-1
size: few
D: NA
CDR3: CASSSRQDVRGSNTGELFF
DNA: TGTGCCAGCAGCTCCCGACAGGACGTACGGGGGTCGAACACCGGGGAGCTGTTTTTT

J: TRBJ2-5
V: TRBV12-3/TRBV12-4
size: few
D: NA
CDR3: CASSLGKETQYF
DNA: TGTGCCAGCAGTTTAGGCAAAGAGACCCAGTACTTC

J: TRBJ1-5
V: TRBV7-9
size: NA
D: NA
CDR3: CASSSSGTNQPQHF
DNA: TGTGCCAGCAGCTCCTCAGGGACCAATCAGCCCCAGCATTTT

J: TRBJ2-1
V: TRBV20-1
size: NA
D: TRBD2
CDR3: CSALREGDEQFF
DNA: TGCAGTGCATTGCGGGAGGGTGATGAGCAGTTCTTC

J: TRBJ1-2
V: TRBV5-1
size: NA
D: NA
CDR3: CASSGMNGYTF
DNA: TGCGCCAGCAGTGGGATGAACGGCTACACCTTC

J: TRBJ2-5
V: TRBV12-3/TRBV12-4
size: few
D: NA
CDR3: CASSPPGYQETQYF
DNA: TGTGCCAGCAGTCCCCCAGGGTACCAAGAGACCCAGTACTTC

J: TRBJ2-6
V: TRBV3-1
size: NA
D: TRBD2
CDR3: CASSQYFLAGESSGANVLTF
DNA: TGTGCCAGCAGCCAATACTTTCTCGCGGGAGAGTCCTCTGGGGCCAACGTCCTGACTTTC

J: TRBJ2-5
V: TRBV5-4
size: few
D: TRBD1
CDR3: CASSPGTGMGPETQYF
DNA: TGTGCCAGCAGCCCGGGGACAGGGATGGGGCCAGAGACCCAGTACTTC

J: TRBJ2-3
V: TRBV7-2
size: NA
D: TRBD2
CDR3: CASINIAGDTDTQYF
DNA: TGTGCCAGCATCAATATAGCGGGGGACACAGATACGCAGTATTTT

J: TRBJ2-7
V: TRBV5-1
size: NA
D: NA
CDR3: CASSQPPWAERPEQYF
DNA: TGCGCCAGCAGCCAACCCCCCTGGGCAGAGCGACCCGAGCAGTACTTC

J: TRBJ1-1
V: TRBV5-4
size: NA
D: NA
CDR3: CASSWGALNTEAFF
DNA: TGTGCCAGCAGCTGGGGGGCCTTGAACACTGAAGCTTTCTTT

J: TRBJ2-2
V: TRBV19
size: NA
D: TRBD2
CDR3: CASLSGGITGELFF
DNA: TGTGCCAGCCTGTCCGGGGGGATCACCGGGGAGCTGTTTTTT

J: TRBJ2-1
V: TRBV12-3/TRBV12-4
size: NA
D: NA
CDR3: CASVPGEGGNEQFF
DNA: TGTGCCAGCGTACCGGGAGAAGGCGGCAATGAGCAGTTCTTC

J: TRBJ2-1
V: TRBV4-1
size: many
D: TRBD2
CDR3: CASSRPGLAGEQFF
DNA: TGCGCCAGCAGCCGGCCTGGACTAGCGGGAGAGCAGTTCTTC

J: TRBJ2-1
V: TRBV4-2
size: few
D: NA
CDR3: CASSQRDWGEQFF
DNA: TGTGCCAGCAGCCAACGAGACTGGGGGGAGCAGTTCTTC

J: TRBJ2-5
V: TRBV7-2
size: NA
D: NA
CDR3: CASSLNLLQETQYF
DNA: TGTGCCAGCAGCTTAAATCTGTTACAAGAGACCCAGTACTTC

J: TRBJ1-5
V: TRBV12-3/TRBV12-4
size: few
D: NA
CDR3: CASSNPSGANQPQHF
DNA: TGTGCCAGCAGTAACCCCTCAGGGGCCAATCAGCCCCAGCATTTT

J: TRBJ2-1
V: TRBV12-3/TRBV12-4
size: NA
D: NA
CDR3: CASSFPPSINEQFF
DNA: TGTGCCAGCAGTTTCCCACCTTCAATTAATGAGCAGTTCTTC

J: TRBJ1-2
V: TRBV7-9
size: many
D: TRBD1
CDR3: CASSLAATGDNYGYTF
DNA: TGTGCCAGCAGCTTAGCCGCGACAGGGGACAACTATGGCTACACCTTC

J: TRBJ2-7
V: TRBV2
size: few
D: NA
CDR3: CASMGRAYEQYF
DNA: TGTGCCAGCATGGGAAGGGCCTACGAGCAGTACTTC

J: TRBJ2-3
V: TRBV28
size: many
D: TRBD2
CDR3: CASILTSNPFTDTQYF
DNA: TGTGCCAGCATCCTGACTAGCAACCCCTTCACAGATACGCAGTATTTT

J: TRBJ2-1
V: TRBV11-3
size: few
D: TRBD2
CDR3: CASSNTGTSGSGSEQFF
DNA: TGTGCCAGCAGCAACACCGGGACTAGCGGTTCTGGAAGTGAGCAGTTCTTC

J: TRBJ2-2
V: TRBV7-3
size: NA
D: NA
CDR3: CASSTSLSGGELFF
DNA: TGTGCCAGCAGCACCAGCCTGAGCGGCGGGGAGCTGTTTTTT

J: TRBJ1-5
V: TRBV12-3/TRBV12-4
size: many
D: NA
CDR3: CASSSGGLGQPQHF
DNA: TGTGCCAGCAGCTCGGGGGGGCTCGGTCAGCCCCAGCATTTT